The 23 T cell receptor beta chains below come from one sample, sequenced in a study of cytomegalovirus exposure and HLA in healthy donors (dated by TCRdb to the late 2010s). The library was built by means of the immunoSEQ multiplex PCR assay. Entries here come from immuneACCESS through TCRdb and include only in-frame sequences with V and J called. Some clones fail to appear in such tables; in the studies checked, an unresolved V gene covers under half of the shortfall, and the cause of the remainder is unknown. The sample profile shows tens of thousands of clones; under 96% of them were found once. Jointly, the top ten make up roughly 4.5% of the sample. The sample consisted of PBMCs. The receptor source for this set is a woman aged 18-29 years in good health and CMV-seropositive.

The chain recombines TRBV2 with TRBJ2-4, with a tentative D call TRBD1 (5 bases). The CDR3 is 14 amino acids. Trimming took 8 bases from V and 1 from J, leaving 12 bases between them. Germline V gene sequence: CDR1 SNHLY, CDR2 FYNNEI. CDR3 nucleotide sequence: TGTGCCAGCGCAGGGTTCTTGGCCAAAAACATTCAGTACTTC. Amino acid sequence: CASAGFLAKNIQYF.

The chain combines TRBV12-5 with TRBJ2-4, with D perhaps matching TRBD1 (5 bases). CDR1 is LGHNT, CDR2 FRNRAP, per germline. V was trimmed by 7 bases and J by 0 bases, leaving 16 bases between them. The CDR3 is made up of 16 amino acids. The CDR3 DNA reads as TGTGCTAGTGACTCCCGACAGACTCTAGCCAAAAACATTCAGTACTTC. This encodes CASDSRQTLAKNIQYF.

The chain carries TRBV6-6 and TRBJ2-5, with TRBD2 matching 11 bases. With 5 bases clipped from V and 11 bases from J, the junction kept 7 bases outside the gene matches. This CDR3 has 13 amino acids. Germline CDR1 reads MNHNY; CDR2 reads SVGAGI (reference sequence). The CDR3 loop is CASSKGTSGPQYF. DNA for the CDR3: TGTGCCAGCAGTAAGGGGACTAGCGGACCACAGTACTTC.

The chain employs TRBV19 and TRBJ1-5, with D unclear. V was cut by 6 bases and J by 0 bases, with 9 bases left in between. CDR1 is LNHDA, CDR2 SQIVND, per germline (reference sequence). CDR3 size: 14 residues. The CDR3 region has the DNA TGTGCCAGTAGGAGATTCGATAGCAATCAGCCCCAGCATTTT. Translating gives CASRRFDSNQPQHF.

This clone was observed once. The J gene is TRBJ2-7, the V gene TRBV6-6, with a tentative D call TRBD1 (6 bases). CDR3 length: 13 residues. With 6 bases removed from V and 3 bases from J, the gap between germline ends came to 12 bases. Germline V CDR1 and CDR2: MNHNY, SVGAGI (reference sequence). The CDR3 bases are TGTGCCAGCAGCTCGACAGGACTCTACGAGCAGTACTTC. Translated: CASSSTGLYEQYF.

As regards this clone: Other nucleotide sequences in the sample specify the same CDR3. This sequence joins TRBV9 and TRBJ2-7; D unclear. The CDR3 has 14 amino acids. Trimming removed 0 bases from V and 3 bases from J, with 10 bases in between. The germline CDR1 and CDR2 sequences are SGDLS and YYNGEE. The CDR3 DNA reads TGTGCCAGCAGCGTAGGGTCCCTAAGCTACGAGCAGTACTTC. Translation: CASSVGSLSYEQYF.

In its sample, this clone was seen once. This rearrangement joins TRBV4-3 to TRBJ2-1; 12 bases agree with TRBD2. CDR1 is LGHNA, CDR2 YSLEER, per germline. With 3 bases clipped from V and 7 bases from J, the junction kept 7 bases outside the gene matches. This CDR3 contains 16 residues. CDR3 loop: CASSQLAGGVLNEQFF. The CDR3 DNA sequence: TGCGCCAGCAGCCAGCTAGCGGGAGGGGTGTTGAATGAGCAGTTCTTC.

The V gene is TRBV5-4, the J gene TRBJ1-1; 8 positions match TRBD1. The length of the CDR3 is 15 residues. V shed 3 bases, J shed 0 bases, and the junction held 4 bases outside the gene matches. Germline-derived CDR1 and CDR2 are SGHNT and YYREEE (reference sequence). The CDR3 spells CASSSPTGVNTEAFF. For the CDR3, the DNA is TGTGCCAGCAGCTCCCCGACAGGGGTGAACACTGAAGCTTTCTTT.

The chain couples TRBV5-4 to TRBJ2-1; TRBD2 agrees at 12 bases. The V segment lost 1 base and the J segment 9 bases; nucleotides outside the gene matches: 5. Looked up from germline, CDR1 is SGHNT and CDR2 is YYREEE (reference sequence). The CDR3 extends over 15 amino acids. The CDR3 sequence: CASSLPSGRGGEQFF. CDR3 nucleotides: TGTGCCAGCAGCTTGCCTAGCGGGAGGGGCGGTGAGCAGTTCTTC.

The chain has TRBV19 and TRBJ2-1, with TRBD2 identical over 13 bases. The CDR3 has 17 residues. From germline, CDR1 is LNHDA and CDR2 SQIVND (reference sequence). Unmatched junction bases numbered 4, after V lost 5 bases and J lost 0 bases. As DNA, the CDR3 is TGTGCCAGTAGTCCTCGGACTAGCGGGAGCTCCTACAATGAGCAGTTCTTC. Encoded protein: CASSPRTSGSSYNEQFF.

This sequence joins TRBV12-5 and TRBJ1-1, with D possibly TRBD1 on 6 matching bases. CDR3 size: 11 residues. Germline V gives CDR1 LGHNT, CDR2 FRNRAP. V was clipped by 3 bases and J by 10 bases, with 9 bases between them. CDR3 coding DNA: TGTGCTAGTGGTTTTAACAGGGCAGCTTTCTTT. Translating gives CASGFNRAAFF. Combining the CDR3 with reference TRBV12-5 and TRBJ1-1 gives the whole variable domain DARVTQTPRHKVTEMGQEVTMRCQPILGHNTVFWYRQTMMQGLELLAYFRNRAPLDDSGMPKDRFSAEMPDATLATLKIQPSEPRDSAVYFCASGFNRAAFFGQGTRLTVV.

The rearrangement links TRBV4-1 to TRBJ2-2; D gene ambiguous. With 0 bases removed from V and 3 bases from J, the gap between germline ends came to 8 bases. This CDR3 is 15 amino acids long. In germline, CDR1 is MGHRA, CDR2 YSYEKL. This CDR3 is CASSQDPYDTGELFF. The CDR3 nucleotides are TGCGCCAGCAGCCAAGATCCTTATGACACCGGGGAGCTGTTTTTT.

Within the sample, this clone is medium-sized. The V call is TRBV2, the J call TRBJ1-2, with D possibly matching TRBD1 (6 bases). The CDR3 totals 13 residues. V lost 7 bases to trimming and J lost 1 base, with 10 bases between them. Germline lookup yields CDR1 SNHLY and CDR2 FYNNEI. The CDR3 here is CASTLDSNYGYTF. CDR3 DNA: TGTGCCAGCACATTGGACAGTAACTATGGCTACACCTTC.

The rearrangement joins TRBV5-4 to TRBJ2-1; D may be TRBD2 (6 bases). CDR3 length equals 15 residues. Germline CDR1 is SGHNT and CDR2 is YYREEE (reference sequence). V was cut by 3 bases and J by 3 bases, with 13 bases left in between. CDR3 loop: CASSSRDFYYNEQFF. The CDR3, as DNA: TGTGCCAGCAGCTCCCGGGACTTTTACTACAATGAGCAGTTCTTC.

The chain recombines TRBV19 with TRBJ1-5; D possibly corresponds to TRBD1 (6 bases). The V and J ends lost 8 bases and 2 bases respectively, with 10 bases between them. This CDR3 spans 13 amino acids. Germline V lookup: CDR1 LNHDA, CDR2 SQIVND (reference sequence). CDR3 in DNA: TGTGCCAGTCAGGGGTGGGGCAATCAGCCCCAGCATTTT. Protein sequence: CASQGWGNQPQHF.

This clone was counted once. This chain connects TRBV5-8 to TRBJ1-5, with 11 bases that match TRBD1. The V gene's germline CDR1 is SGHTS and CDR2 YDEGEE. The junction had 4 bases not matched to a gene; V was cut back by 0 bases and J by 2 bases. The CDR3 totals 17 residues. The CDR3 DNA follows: TGTGCCAGCAGCTTGGATGGGACAGGGGGTCGCAATCAGCCCCAGCATTTT. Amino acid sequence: CASSLDGTGGRNQPQHF.

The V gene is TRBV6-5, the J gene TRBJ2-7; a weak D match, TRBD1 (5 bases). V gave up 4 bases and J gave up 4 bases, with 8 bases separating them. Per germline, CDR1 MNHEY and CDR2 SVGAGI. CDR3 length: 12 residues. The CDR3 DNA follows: TGTGCCAGCAGTTCTCGGACATACGAGCAGTACTTC. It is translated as CASSSRTYEQYF.

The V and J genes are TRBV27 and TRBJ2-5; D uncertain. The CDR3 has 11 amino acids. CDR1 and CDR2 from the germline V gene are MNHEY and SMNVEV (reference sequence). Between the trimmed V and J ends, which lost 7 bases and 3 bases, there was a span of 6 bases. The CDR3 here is CASTSEETQYF. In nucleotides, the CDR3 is TGTGCCAGCACGTCGGAAGAGACCCAGTACTTC.

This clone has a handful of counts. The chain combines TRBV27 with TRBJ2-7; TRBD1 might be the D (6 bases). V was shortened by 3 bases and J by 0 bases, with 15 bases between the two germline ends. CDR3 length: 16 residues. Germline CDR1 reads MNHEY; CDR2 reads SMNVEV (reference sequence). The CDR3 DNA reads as TGTGCCAGCAGTTTGACAGGTGGTATACGCTCCTACGAGCAGTACTTC. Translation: CASSLTGGIRSYEQYF.

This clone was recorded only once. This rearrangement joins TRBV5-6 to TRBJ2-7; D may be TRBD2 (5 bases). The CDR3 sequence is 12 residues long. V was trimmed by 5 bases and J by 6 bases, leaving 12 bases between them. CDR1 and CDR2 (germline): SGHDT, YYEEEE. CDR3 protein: CASSYTSSEQYF. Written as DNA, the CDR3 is TGTGCCAGCAGTTACACTAGTTCCGAGCAGTACTTC.

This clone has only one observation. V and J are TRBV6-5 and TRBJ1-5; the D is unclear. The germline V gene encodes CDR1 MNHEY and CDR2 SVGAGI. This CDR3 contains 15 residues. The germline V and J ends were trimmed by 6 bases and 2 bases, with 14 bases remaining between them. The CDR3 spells CASRYGGSGNQPQHF. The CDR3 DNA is TGTGCCAGCAGGTATGGAGGCTCTGGCAATCAGCCCCAGCATTTT.

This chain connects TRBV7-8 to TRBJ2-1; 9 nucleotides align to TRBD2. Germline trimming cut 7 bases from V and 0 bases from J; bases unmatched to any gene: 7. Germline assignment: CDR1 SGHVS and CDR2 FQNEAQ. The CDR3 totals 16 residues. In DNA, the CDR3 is TGTGCCAGCACCTTGGGTAGCGGGGGCTCCTACAATGAGCAGTTCTTC. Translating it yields CASTLGSGGSYNEQFF.

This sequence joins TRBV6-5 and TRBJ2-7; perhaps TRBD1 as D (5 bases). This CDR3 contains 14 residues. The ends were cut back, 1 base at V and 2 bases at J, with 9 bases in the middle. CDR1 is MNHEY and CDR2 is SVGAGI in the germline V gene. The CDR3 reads CASSYLVGAYEQYF. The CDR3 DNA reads TGTGCCAGCAGTTACTTGGTAGGGGCCTACGAGCAGTACTTC.